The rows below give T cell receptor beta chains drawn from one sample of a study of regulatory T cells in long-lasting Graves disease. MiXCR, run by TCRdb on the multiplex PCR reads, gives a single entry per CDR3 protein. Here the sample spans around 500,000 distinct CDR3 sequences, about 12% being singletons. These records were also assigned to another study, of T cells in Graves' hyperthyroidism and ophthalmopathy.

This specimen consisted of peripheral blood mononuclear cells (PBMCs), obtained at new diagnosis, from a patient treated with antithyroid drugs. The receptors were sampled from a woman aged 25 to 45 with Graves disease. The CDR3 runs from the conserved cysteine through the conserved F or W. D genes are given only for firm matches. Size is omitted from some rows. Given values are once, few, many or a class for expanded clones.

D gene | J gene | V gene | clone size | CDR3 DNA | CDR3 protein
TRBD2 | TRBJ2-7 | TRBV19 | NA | TGTGCCAGTAGTATGGTCGTAGCGGGAGCGGGCGAGCAGTACTTC | CASSMVVAGAGEQYF
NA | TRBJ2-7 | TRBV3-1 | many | TGTGCCAGCAGCCAAGATTTCCTGAGTAAGGAGCAGTACTTC | CASSQDFLSKEQYF
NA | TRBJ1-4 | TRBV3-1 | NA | TGTGCCAGCAGCCAAGCCAGGCGGTCTCCTGAAAAACTGTTTTTT | CASSQARRSPEKLFF
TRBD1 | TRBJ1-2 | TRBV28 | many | TGTGCCAGCACCGGGACAGCCAAACTCTATGGCTACACCTTC | CASTGTAKLYGYTF
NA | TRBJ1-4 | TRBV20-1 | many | TGCAGTGCGGGTATTTCGCGGGGGACTAATGAAAAACTGTTTTTT | CSAGISRGTNEKLFF
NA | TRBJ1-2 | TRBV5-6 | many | TGTGCCAGCAGCTTGGCGGGAGAGGGAGAATATGGCTACACCTTC | CASSLAGEGEYGYTF
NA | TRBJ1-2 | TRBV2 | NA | TGTGCCAGCAGGAACCCCAGGGGCGGATCCCTTTATGGCTACACCTTC | CASRNPRGGSLYGYTF
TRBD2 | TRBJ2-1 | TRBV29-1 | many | TGCAGCGTTGAAGATTCCAGCGGGGTGTCCTACAATGAGCAGTTCTTC | CSVEDSSGVSYNEQFF
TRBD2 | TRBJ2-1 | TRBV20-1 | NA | TGCAGTGCAGCTAGCGGGAGGACTTACCCTAGCTCCTACAATGAGCAGTTCTTC | CSAASGRTYPSSYNEQFF
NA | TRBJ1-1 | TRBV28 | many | TGTGCCAGCAGTTTATACGGAAACACTGAAGCTTTCTTT | CASSLYGNTEAFF
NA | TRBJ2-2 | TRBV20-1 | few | TGCAGTGCTAGAGATCGGACCCGAGGGAACACCGGGGAGCTGTTTTTT | CSARDRTRGNTGELFF
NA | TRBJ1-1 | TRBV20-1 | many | TGCAGTGCTCGGTCCCTATTTGGCACTGAAGCTTTCTTT | CSARSLFGTEAFF
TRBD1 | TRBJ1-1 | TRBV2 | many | TGTGCCAGCGGACGACAGGGATTCACTGAAGCTTTCTTT | CASGRQGFTEAFF
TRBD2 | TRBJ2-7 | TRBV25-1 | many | TGTGCCAGCAGTGAATCGACTAGCGGCTACGAGCAGTACTTC | CASSESTSGYEQYF
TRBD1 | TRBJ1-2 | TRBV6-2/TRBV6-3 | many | TGTGCCAGCAGCAGAGGGACAGCAACTACCTATGGCTACACCTTC | CASSRGTATTYGYTF
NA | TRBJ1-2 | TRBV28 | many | TGTGCCAGCAGTTTATGGGGCCTGGCCAAATATGGCTACACCTTC | CASSLWGLAKYGYTF
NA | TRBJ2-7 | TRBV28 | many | TGTGCCAGCAGTTTGGGCAGCCACTACGAGCAGTACTTC | CASSLGSHYEQYF
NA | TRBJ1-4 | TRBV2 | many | TGTGCCAGCAGTGAATCCGGGACATGGGGTAATGAAAAACTGTTTTTT | CASSESGTWGNEKLFF
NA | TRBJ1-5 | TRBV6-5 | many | TGTGCCAGCAGTTACCCGCGGACTCCCTATAGCAATCAGCCCCAGCATTTT | CASSYPRTPYSNQPQHF
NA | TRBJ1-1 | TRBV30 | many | TGTGCCTGGGACGTCCTAAGGTCGAACACTGAAGCTTTCTTT | CAWDVLRSNTEAFF
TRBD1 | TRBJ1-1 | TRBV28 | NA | TGTGCCAGCAGTTTACAGCGGACAGGTGAAGCTTTCTTT | CASSLQRTGEAFF
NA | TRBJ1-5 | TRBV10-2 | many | TGCGCCAGCAGTGACGTCCAGGGGAATCAGCCCCAGCATTTT | CASSDVQGNQPQHF
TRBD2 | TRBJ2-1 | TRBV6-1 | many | TGTGCCAGCAGTGAAGGACTAGCGGAAACCAATGAGCAGTTCTTC | CASSEGLAETNEQFF
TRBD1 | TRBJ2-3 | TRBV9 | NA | TGTGCCAGCAGCGTAGACAGGGGGGCAGATACGCAGTATTTT | CASSVDRGADTQYF
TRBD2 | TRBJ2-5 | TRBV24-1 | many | TGTGCCACCGCCGAGGGACTAGCGGGAGAGACCCAGTACTTC | CATAEGLAGETQYF
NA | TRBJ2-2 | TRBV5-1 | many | TGCGCCAGCAGTAGACAGGGAGCGGGGAACACCGGGGAGCTGTTTTTT | CASSRQGAGNTGELFF
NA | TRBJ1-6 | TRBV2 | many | TGTGCCAGCTATGATGGGGATTCACCCCTCCACTTT | CASYDGDSPLHF
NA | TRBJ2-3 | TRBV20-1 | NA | TGCAGTGCAAGGACCCGGTGGGGGCTTTGGGGCCCAGATACGCAGTATTTT | CSARTRWGLWGPDTQYF
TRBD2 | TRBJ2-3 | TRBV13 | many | TGTGCCAGCAGCTCGCGAGATCCACTAGCGGGAGGGCTCACAGATACGCAGTATTTT | CASSSRDPLAGGLTDTQYF
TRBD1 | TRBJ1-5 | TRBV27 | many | TGTGCCAGCAGCATTTCCGCCGGGACAGGGTGGAGGAGCAATCAGCCCCAGCATTTT | CASSISAGTGWRSNQPQHF
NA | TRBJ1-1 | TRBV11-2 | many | TGTGCCAGCAGCTACGGTCAGTATAGATTGAACACTGAAGCTTTCTTT | CASSYGQYRLNTEAFF
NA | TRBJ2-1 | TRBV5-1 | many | TGCGCCAGCAGCTTGGAGCAGTTGGCTAGAGCTGATGAGCAGTTCTTC | CASSLEQLARADEQFF
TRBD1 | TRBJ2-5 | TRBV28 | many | TGTGCCAGCAGTTTCCGGGACAGGAGAAAAGAGACCCAGTACTTC | CASSFRDRRKETQYF
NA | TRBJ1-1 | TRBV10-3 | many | TGTGCCATCAGTGAGGGGGTGAACACTGAAGCTTTCTTT | CAISEGVNTEAFF
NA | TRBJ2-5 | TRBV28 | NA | TGTGCCAGCATCCAACGAGGGACCCAGTACTTC | CASIQRGTQYF
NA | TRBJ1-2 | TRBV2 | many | TGTGCCAGCAGTGTCGTCGATAGACTAAACTATGGCTACACCTTC | CASSVVDRLNYGYTF
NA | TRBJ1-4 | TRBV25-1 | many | TGTGCCAGCAGACAGGGTGGGAATGAAAAACTGTTTTTT | CASRQGGNEKLFF